The 14 T cell receptor beta chains below all came from one sample that was sequenced in a study of regulatory T cells in long-lasting Graves disease. Both iRepertoire HTBI primers and Arm-PCR of CDR3 regions were used to build the TCR beta libraries. TCRdb called the multiplex PCR reads again in MiXCR, with one record for every CDR3 protein. The repertoire holds 200,000 to 250,000 distinct CDR3 sequences, with about 17% as singletons. The sample's time point: newly diagnosed GD, antithyroid drugs for less than 3 months. PBMC RNA was the source of the TCR library. The sequences come from peripheral blood mononuclear cells (PBMCs), collected at new diagnosis, from a patient treated with antithyroid drugs. These receptors were taken from a female donor with Graves disease.

The rearrangement joins TRBV10-3 to TRBJ2-7, with a weak D call TRBD2 (5 bases). This CDR3 is built from 13 residues. Between the trimmed V and J ends, which lost 11 bases and 3 bases, there was a span of 17 bases. Germline V gene lookup returns CDR1 ENHRY and CDR2 SYGVKD. CDR3 residues: CAARGPLSYEQYF. CDR3 DNA: TGTGCCGCGCGCGGGCCCCTTAGCTACGAGCAGTACTTC.

This clonotype showed up many times. The chain recombines TRBV12-3 or TRBV12-4 with TRBJ2-1; TRBD2 matches 10 bases. CDR3 size: 15 residues. V shed 0 bases, J shed 7 bases, and the junction held 3 bases outside the gene matches. The CDR3 is CASSLAAGGLNEQFF. The CDR3 coding sequence is TGTGCCAGCAGTTTAGCAGCGGGAGGGTTGAATGAGCAGTTCTTC.

This clonotype was seen many times. The gene calls are TRBV7-9 and TRBJ1-4; D is possibly TRBD1 (6 bases). V was pared by 2 bases and J by 7 bases, with 8 bases between. The CDR3 sequence is 13 residues long. Germline values: CDR1 SEHNR, CDR2 FQNEAQ (reference sequence). The CDR3 is CASSLLGGEKLFF. Written as DNA, the CDR3 is TGTGCCAGCAGCTTATTAGGGGGTGAAAAACTGTTTTTT.

In this sample, this clonotype turned up many times. This chain connects TRBV20-1 to TRBJ2-1; 8 bases are shared with TRBD2. Trimming took 5 bases from V and 9 from J; bases not matched to a gene: 18. The germline V gene has CDR1 DFQATT and CDR2 SNEGSKA (reference sequence). The CDR3 length is 16 residues. The CDR3 protein is CSAPPGASGREGEQFF. The CDR3 DNA sequence: TGCAGTGCTCCCCCCGGCGCCAGCGGGAGAGAGGGTGAGCAGTTCTTC.

This clonotype was observed many times. This rearrangement joins TRBV20-1 to TRBJ1-1; 8 nucleotides align to TRBD1. The J segment lost 0 bases and the V segment lost 3 bases, leaving 9 bases of the junction unmatched. Per germline, CDR1 DFQATT and CDR2 SNEGSKA (reference sequence). The CDR3 totals 16 residues. CDR3 protein: CSARGQGARMNTEAFF. The CDR3 nucleotides read TGCAGTGCTAGGGGCCAGGGGGCGCGAATGAACACTGAAGCTTTCTTT.

This clonotype was detected ten times or more. The chain uses TRBV2 and TRBJ2-5; D is undetermined. V shed 6 bases and J shed 7 bases, with 9 bases lying between them. This CDR3 comprises 11 residues. The germline V gene encodes CDR1 SNHLY and CDR2 FYNNEI. The CDR3 nucleotides are TGTGCCAGCAGGGAGATCGGGACCCAGTACTTC. Its protein product is CASREIGTQYF.

This clonotype was observed many times. The chain employs TRBV10-3 and TRBJ1-3; unclear D gene. The CDR3 length is 17 residues. The germline CDR1 and CDR2 sequences are ENHRY and SYGVKD. V was pared by 0 bases and J by 1 base, with 13 bases between. CDR3 coding DNA: TGTGCCATCAGTGAGTCTGGGAGAGCGTCGTCTGGAAACACCATATATTTT. This sequence encodes CAISESGRASSGNTIYF.

V and J are TRBV9 and TRBJ2-7; possibly TRBD1 for D (6 bases). V dropped 3 bases and J dropped 7 bases, with 14 bases sitting between them. Germline assignment: CDR1 SGDLS and CDR2 YYNGEE. The CDR3 is 13 residues long. Here the CDR3 reads CASSGRTDGEQYF. DNA of the CDR3: TGTGCCAGCAGCGGTAGGACAGACGGGGAGCAGTACTTC.

This clonotype showed up many times. The V and J genes are TRBV15 and TRBJ1-2, with 11 bases matching TRBD1. CDR1 LNHNV and CDR2 YYDKDF come from the germline V gene (reference sequence). With V trimmed by 1 base and J by 5 bases, 0 bases remained unmatched. This CDR3 contains 14 residues. CDR3 protein: CATSRGDRGYGYTF. The CDR3 DNA reads TGTGCCACCAGCAGAGGGGACAGGGGGTATGGCTACACCTTC.

This clonotype showed up many times. The genes are TRBV19 and TRBJ2-1, with 11 nucleotides matching TRBD2. Losses at the gene ends were 3 bases for V and 2 bases for J; bases not matched to a gene: 6. Germline CDR1 reads LNHDA; CDR2 reads SQIVND (reference sequence). The length of the CDR3 is 17 residues. The CDR3 sequence is CASSMSLAGGPYNEQFF. In nucleotides, the CDR3 is TGTGCCAGTAGTATGTCCCTAGCGGGAGGCCCCTACAATGAGCAGTTCTTC.

In this sample, this clonotype turned up many times. The chain recombines TRBV19 with TRBJ2-2; D is perhaps TRBD1 or TRBD2 (6 bases each). V was trimmed by 3 bases and J by 5 bases, leaving 16 bases between them. Per germline, CDR1 LNHDA and CDR2 SQIVND (reference sequence). The CDR3 contains 16 residues. CDR3 residues: CASSIPGGGGTGELFF. The CDR3 DNA reads TGTGCCAGTAGTATTCCTGGAGGGGGTGGAACCGGGGAGCTGTTTTTT.

Ten or more counts support this clonotype. The V gene is TRBV18, the J gene TRBJ2-1, with 8 bases lining up with TRBD1. The V and J ends lost 1 base and 3 bases, in that order; junction bases with no gene match: 2. The CDR3 is made up of 15 amino acids. Per the germline V gene, CDR1 is KGHSH and CDR2 is LQKENI. CDR3 nucleotides: TGTGCCAGCTCACCACGGGGGACAGGCTACAATGAGCAGTTCTTC. Protein sequence: CASSPRGTGYNEQFF. Full variable domain (rest looked up from reference TRBV18 and TRBJ2-1): NAGVMQNPRHLVRRRGQEARLRCSPMKGHSHVYWYRQLPEEGLKFMVYLQKENIIDESGMPKERFSAEFPKEGPSILRIQQVVRGDSAAYFCASSPRGTGYNEQFFGPGTRLTVL.

This clonotype was detected only a few times. V and J are TRBV6-4 and TRBJ1-1; D remains unclear. Germline CDR1 is MRHNA and CDR2 is SNTAGT. V was cut by 0 bases and J by 2 bases, with 13 bases left in between. The CDR3 is 16 residues long. The CDR3 is CASSDSRPAANTEAFF. DNA for the CDR3: TGTGCCAGCAGTGACTCGAGGCCAGCGGCCAACACTGAAGCTTTCTTT.

This clonotype was found many times. This chain uses TRBV5-1 with TRBJ1-2; 10 bases line up with TRBD1. This CDR3 is 16 amino acids long. V trimming: 3 bases; J trimming: 6 bases; junction bases outside the gene matches: 11. The germline V gene has CDR1 SGHRS and CDR2 YFSETQ. DNA of the CDR3: TGCGCCAGCAGCTCACACCCCGGACAGGGGGTTCATGGCTACACCTTC. This gives the protein CASSSHPGQGVHGYTF.